A single sample gave rise to the 26 T cell receptor beta chains below, sequenced in a study of identical twins. TCRdb processed the 5' RACE reads anew with MiXCR; each CDR3 protein has one entry. In the table there are hundreds of thousands of distinct CDR3 sequences, around a sixth of which are singletons. Separately, the same data were catalogued under a study of T cells expressing NK-cell markers.

Source material: PBMCs. Receptor source: a woman younger than 30 in good health.

V and J are TRBV10-3 and TRBJ2-1; D not resolved. The germline gives CDR1 ENHRY, CDR2 SYGVKD. V was trimmed by 4 bases and J by 5 bases, leaving 15 bases between them. The CDR3 has 15 amino acids. The CDR3 loop reads CAISVKETPDNEQFF. The CDR3 region has the DNA TGTGCCATCAGTGTTAAAGAGACTCCAGACAATGAGCAGTTCTTC.

This chain links TRBV7-3 with TRBJ2-1, with 10 bases identical to TRBD1. From germline, CDR1 is SGHTA and CDR2 FQGTGA. V lost 4 bases to trimming and J lost 6 bases; unmatched junction nucleotides: 6. The CDR3 runs 15 residues. CDR3 sequence: CASSSGTGVRNEQFF. The CDR3 DNA reads as TGTGCCAGCAGCTCCGGGACAGGGGTGCGCAATGAGCAGTTCTTC.

This clonotype showed up just a few times. J is TRBJ2-7 and V is TRBV7-9; 8 bases line up with TRBD1. Per germline, CDR1 SEHNR and CDR2 FQNEAQ (reference sequence). V was pared by 11 bases and J by 5 bases, with 8 bases of the junction left unmatched. The CDR3 length is 12 residues. As DNA, the CDR3 is TGTGCCGGTCAACAGGGGGGCCACGAGCAGTACTTC. Its protein product is CAGQQGGHEQYF.

This CDR3 is CASSEQYSNQPQHF. In DNA, the CDR3 is TGTGCCAGCAGTGAACAGTATAGCAATCAGCCCCAGCATTTT. The chain recombines TRBV2 with TRBJ1-5; D is unclear. The CDR3 is made up of 14 amino acids. Germline CDR1 SNHLY, CDR2 FYNNEI. Trimming shortened V by 2 bases and J by 0 bases, and 5 bases separated the two germline ends.

This clonotype was seen more than once but under ten times. The genes are TRBV10-3 and TRBJ2-5; perhaps TRBD1 as D (5 bases). This CDR3 spans 13 amino acids. The germline V and J ends were trimmed by 10 bases and 0 bases, with 12 bases remaining between them. The V gene's germline CDR1 is ENHRY and CDR2 SYGVKD. CDR3 residues: CASSRADQETQYF. CDR3 nucleotides: TGTGCCAGCTCCAGGGCTGACCAAGAGACCCAGTACTTC.

The chain couples TRBV6-1 to TRBJ2-5, with D maybe TRBD1 (6 bases). The V end was cut by 2 bases, the J end by 1 base, with 14 bases between. CDR3 length equals 16 residues. The germline CDR1 and CDR2 sequences are MNHNS and SASEGT. The CDR3 DNA reads as TGTGCCAGCAGTGAAACCCCAACAGGGACCCAAGAGACCCAGTACTTC. It yields the protein CASSETPTGTQETQYF.

The chain is built from TRBV20-1 and TRBJ2-1, with 10 bases identical to TRBD2. The CDR3 is 16 amino acids. J was trimmed by 0 bases and V by 3 bases; bases with no gene match: 5. Per germline, CDR1 DFQATT and CDR2 SNEGSKA (reference sequence). As DNA, the CDR3 is TGCAGTGCTAGTTCTAGCGGGAGCCTCTCCTACAATGAGCAGTTCTTC. Translation gives CSASSSGSLSYNEQFF.

This chain connects TRBV12-3 or TRBV12-4 to TRBJ2-2; D is undetermined. V dropped 3 bases and J dropped 4 bases, with 6 bases sitting between them. CDR3 length: 13 residues. The CDR3 spells CASSLKGTGELFF. The CDR3 DNA reads TGTGCCAGCAGTTTGAAGGGCACCGGGGAGCTGTTTTTT.

This clonotype was counted only a few times. The V gene is TRBV12-3 or TRBV12-4, the J gene TRBJ1-6, with 11 bases aligning to TRBD1. The CDR3 has 15 residues. The V gene end was trimmed by 5 bases and the J gene end by 9 bases; junction bases not matched to a gene: 6. CDR3: CASSPGTGGISPLHF. DNA for the CDR3: TGTGCCAGCAGTCCCGGGACAGGGGGTATTTCACCCCTCCACTTT.

V and J are TRBV18 and TRBJ2-7, with 7 bases identical to TRBD2. Trimming removed 3 bases from V and 3 bases from J; junction bases left unmatched: 8. Germline loops: CDR1 KGHSH, CDR2 LQKENI. The CDR3 covers 15 residues. CDR3 nucleotide sequence: TGTGCCAGCTCACCGACGCCCCAGCGGGGCTACGAGCAGTACTTC. Protein sequence: CASSPTPQRGYEQYF.

The V call is TRBV6-5, the J call TRBJ1-6, with D perhaps matching TRBD1 (6 bases). V was pared by 4 bases and J by 13 bases, with 20 bases between. The CDR3 totals 15 residues. The germline gives CDR1 MNHEY, CDR2 SVGAGI. The DNA for the CDR3 is TGTGCCAGCAGTTGGGGGGACACGGGGGGTGCGCCCCTCCACTTT. It specifies CASSWGDTGGAPLHF.

The chain combines TRBV7-9 with TRBJ2-5; D is uncertain. Trimming took 3 bases from V and 3 from J, leaving 8 bases between them. CDR1 and CDR2 (germline): SEHNR, FQNEAQ (reference sequence). This CDR3 has 13 residues. In DNA, the CDR3 is TGTGCCAGCAGCTTGGCCCCAGAAGAGACCCAGTACTTC. It yields the protein CASSLAPEETQYF.

The chain is built from TRBV5-6 and TRBJ2-5; TRBD1 might be the D (5 bases). The ends were cut back, 4 bases at V and 1 base at J, with 11 bases in the middle. This CDR3 has 14 residues. Germline values: CDR1 SGHDT, CDR2 YYEEEE. For the CDR3, the DNA is TGTGCCAGCAGCAGGGGTATGAGCCAAGAGACCCAGTACTTC. Protein sequence: CASSRGMSQETQYF.

The chain joins TRBV18 to TRBJ2-7; perhaps D is TRBD1 or TRBD2 (5 bases each). The germline V and J ends were trimmed by 4 bases and 5 bases, with 12 bases remaining between them. The CDR3 contains 13 residues. CDR1 is KGHSH and CDR2 is LQKENI in the germline V gene. The CDR3 sequence is CASSRAGTHEQYF. CDR3 DNA sequence: TGTGCCAGCTCACGGGCAGGGACCCACGAGCAGTACTTC.

This rearrangement joins TRBV12-3 or TRBV12-4 to TRBJ2-7, with D tentatively TRBD1 (6 bases). The CDR3 spans 13 residues. V was shortened by 7 bases and J by 2 bases, with 12 bases between the two germline ends. CDR3 in DNA: TGTGCCAGCACTGGGGGCCTTACCTACGAGCAGTACTTC. As protein: CASTGGLTYEQYF.

The V gene is TRBV12-3 or TRBV12-4, the J gene TRBJ2-1; TRBD2 matches 7 bases. V shed 6 bases, J shed 9 bases, and the junction held 5 bases outside the gene matches. The CDR3 covers 12 residues. The DNA of the CDR3 is TGTGCCAGCAGGCCAACGGGGGGTGAGCAGTTCTTC. Protein product: CASRPTGGEQFF.

The rearrangement links TRBV6-1 to TRBJ1-4, with TRBD1 matching over 9 bases. CDR3 length equals 13 residues. Per germline, CDR1 MNHNS and CDR2 SASEGT. V lost 6 bases and J lost 7; bases outside the gene matches: 3. CDR3 sequence: CASRQGAGEKLFF. The CDR3 DNA follows: TGTGCCAGCAGACAGGGGGCAGGTGAAAAACTGTTTTTT.

J is TRBJ2-7 and V is TRBV20-1; 8 positions match TRBD2. V trimming: 4 bases; J trimming: 5 bases; junction bases outside the gene matches: 10. Germline V gene data show CDR1 as DFQATT and CDR2 as SNEGSKA (reference sequence). CDR3 size: 14 residues. Here the CDR3 DNA reads TGCAGTGCTACCGGGACTAGTGATTATAACGAGCAGTACTTC. This gives the protein CSATGTSDYNEQYF.

This clonotype has just a few counts. V usage is TRBV11-2 and J usage is TRBJ2-3; 16 bases align to TRBD2. Trimming removed 5 bases from V and 6 bases from J; junction bases left unmatched: 11. This CDR3 spans 18 amino acids. Germline-derived CDR1 and CDR2 are SGHAT and FQNNGV. The CDR3 spells CASSPGTSGRAFRDTQYF. DNA for the CDR3: TGTGCCAGCAGCCCTGGGACTAGCGGGAGGGCATTCCGGGATACGCAGTATTTT.

Ten or more counts support this clonotype. The chain is built from TRBV29-1 and TRBJ2-7; D is possibly TRBD2 (5 bases). The germline V and J ends were trimmed by 5 bases and 0 bases, with 8 bases remaining between them. The germline gives CDR1 SQVTM, CDR2 ANQGSEA. This CDR3 contains 12 residues. The CDR3 coding sequence is TGCAGCGTTTCCCGGGGCTCCTACGAGCAGTACTTC. Translation gives CSVSRGSYEQYF.

The chain couples TRBV21-1 to TRBJ1-1. TRBV21-1 is a recognized pseudogene. This CDR3 contains 14 residues. CDR3 bases: TGTGCCAGCAGCAAAGCCCGGGGACTAGGTGAAGCTTTCTTT. It codes for CASSKARGLGEAFF.

This chain joins TRBV5-5 and TRBJ2-1; D not certain. CDR3 length: 15 residues. V was shortened by 1 base and J by 3 bases, with 11 bases between the two germline ends. Germline loops: CDR1 SGHKS, CDR2 YYEKEE (reference sequence). For the CDR3, the DNA is TGTGCCAGCAGCTTGCCTGGGCAGTACTACAATGAGCAGTTCTTC. Its protein product is CASSLPGQYYNEQFF.

The V and J genes are TRBV9 and TRBJ1-2; D remains ambiguous. The V and J ends lost 0 bases and 3 bases respectively, with 6 bases between them. Germline V gene sequence: CDR1 SGDLS, CDR2 YYNGEE. The CDR3 contains 13 residues. DNA of the CDR3: TGTGCCAGCAGCGTAGACACAGACTATGGCTACACCTTC. It specifies CASSVDTDYGYTF.

This clonotype turned up a few times. The genes are TRBV7-9 and TRBJ2-7, with no clear D. The germline V gene has CDR1 SEHNR and CDR2 FQNEAQ (reference sequence). CDR3 length: 11 residues. V lost 1 base and J lost 8, with 6 bases in between. The CDR3 sequence: CASSLDRKQYF. Written as DNA, the CDR3 is TGTGCCAGCAGCTTAGACAGAAAGCAGTACTTC.

This clonotype has a handful of counts. V gene TRBV6-2 or TRBV6-3 combines with J gene TRBJ2-7; D possibly corresponds to TRBD2 (6 bases). Germline lookup yields CDR1 MNHEY and CDR2 SVGEGT. The CDR3 extends over 14 amino acids. Trimming stripped 7 bases from V and 0 bases from J, with 13 bases between. The CDR3 spells CASMDGSLSYEQYF. The CDR3 nucleotides read TGTGCCAGCATGGACGGGAGCCTCTCCTACGAGCAGTACTTC.

This chain links TRBV20-1 with TRBJ2-7, with 7 positions matching TRBD1. CDR3 size: 16 residues. Looked up from germline, CDR1 is DFQATT and CDR2 is SNEGSKA (reference sequence). The ends lost 0 bases at V and 3 bases at J; junction bases unmatched: 11. The CDR3 DNA sequence: TGCAGTGCTAGAGATCCAAGACAGGGCATTGGCTACGAGCAGTACTTC. Amino acids: CSARDPRQGIGYEQYF.